This entry lists 15 T cell receptor beta chains sequenced from one sample in a study of T cell responses to AZD1222 COVID-19 vaccine. The table came from immunoSEQ multiplex PCR; TCRdb's copy has only in-frame clones and leaves some out. Of 100,000 to 140,000 clones listed, about 89% are singletons. The sequencing used peripheral blood, collected on day 0 of AZD1222 vaccination. The receptors were gathered from an adult in good health.

The chain links TRBV9 to TRBJ2-3; TRBD2 aligns across 7 bases. Losses at the gene ends were 0 bases for V and 4 bases for J; bases not matched to a gene: 14. Per germline, CDR1 SGDLS and CDR2 YYNGEE. This CDR3 spans 18 amino acids. The CDR3 DNA reads TGTGCCAGCAGCGTAGCGGGGGGACTACAGGACCACGCAGATACGCAGTATTTT. As protein: CASSVAGGLQDHADTQYF.

The chain couples TRBV5-5 to TRBJ1-2; tentatively, D is TRBD1 (5 bases). CDR1 and CDR2 from the germline V gene are SGHKS and YYEKEE (reference sequence). The V gene lost 0 bases and the J gene lost 8 bases, with 11 bases spanning the gap. CDR3 length equals 13 residues. The CDR3 DNA reads as TGTGCCAGCAGCTTGGAAGGGGCACAGGGCTACACCTTC. It translates to CASSLEGAQGYTF.

The genes are TRBV28 and TRBJ1-5, with D hard to call. Trimming removed 6 bases at V and 11 bases at J, with 11 bases between. The CDR3 extends over 11 amino acids. Germline V gene data show CDR1 as MDHEN and CDR2 as SYDVKM. In DNA, the CDR3 is TGTGCCAGCAGCCCTCACCGGTCCCAGCATTTT. Its translation is CASSPHRSQHF.

V usage is TRBV12-5 and J usage is TRBJ1-1; no clear D gene. There are 16 residues in the CDR3. CDR1 and CDR2 from the germline V gene are LGHNT and FRNRAP. V was shortened by 0 bases and J by 1 base, with 12 bases between the two germline ends. This chain's CDR3 is CASGLVVTSGNTEAFF. The DNA of the CDR3 is TGTGCTAGTGGTTTGGTTGTGACCAGCGGGAACACTGAAGCTTTCTTT.

This chain connects TRBV28 to TRBJ1-5; 7 bases agree with TRBD1. Trimming took 7 bases from V and 5 from J; bases not matched to a gene: 5. In germline, CDR1 is MDHEN, CDR2 SYDVKM. The CDR3 contains 13 residues. The CDR3 DNA reads TGTGCCAGCATCCGACAGGGTCATCAGCCCCAGCATTTT. It translates to CASIRQGHQPQHF.

The rearrangement uses TRBV29-1 and TRBJ1-4, with 11 bases matching TRBD1. Germline V lookup: CDR1 SQVTM, CDR2 ANQGSEA. The ends lost 7 bases at V and 5 bases at J; junction bases unmatched: 6. This CDR3 is 14 amino acids long. CDR3 coding DNA: TGCAGCGGCCAGGGGACAGGGGGAAATGAAAAACTGTTTTTT. Translating gives CSGQGTGGNEKLFF.

The chain's CDR3 is CASSANQLGSGANVLTF. Written as DNA, the CDR3 is TGTGCCAGCAGCGCAAACCAGTTGGGCTCTGGGGCCAACGTCCTGACTTTC. This chain connects TRBV7-8 to TRBJ2-6; no firm D call. V lost 5 bases and J 0 bases, leaving 14 bases between the germline ends. This CDR3 contains 17 residues. Germline values: CDR1 SGHVS, CDR2 FQNEAQ.

The chain recombines TRBV23-1 with TRBJ1-5; D is undetermined. TRBV23-1 is given ORF status, its function remaining uncertain. This CDR3 comprises 14 residues. Trimming took 6 bases from V and 1 from J, leaving 10 bases between them. CDR3 protein: CASRRADSNQPQHF. As DNA, the CDR3 is TGCGCCAGCAGGCGCGCGGACAGCAATCAGCCCCAGCATTTT.

The chain has TRBV28 and TRBJ2-1, with D perhaps assigned TRBD1 or TRBD2 (5 bases each). The germline V gene has CDR1 MDHEN and CDR2 SYDVKM. V gave up 3 bases and J gave up 5 bases, with 11 bases separating them. The CDR3 contains 14 residues. CDR3 residues: CASSFRDGNNEQFF. The CDR3 nucleotides are TGTGCCAGCAGTTTCCGGGACGGGAACAATGAGCAGTTCTTC.

The rearrangement uses TRBV27 and TRBJ2-2, with D unresolved. This CDR3 region has 13 residues. Germline CDR1 is MNHEY and CDR2 is SMNVEV (reference sequence). Trimming cost V 5 bases and J 6 bases, with 10 bases left between them. DNA for the CDR3: TGTGCCAGCAGTCTCAGGTTATCCGGGGAGCTGTTTTTT. Its translation is CASSLRLSGELFF.

This chain connects TRBV5-1 to TRBJ2-5; 10 bases are a match to TRBD2. The CDR3 runs to 16 residues. V shed 6 bases, J shed 1 base, and the junction held 9 bases outside the gene matches. Germline CDR1 reads SGHRS; CDR2 reads YFSETQ. CDR3 residues: CASTFGLAAFQETQYF. Written as DNA, the CDR3 is TGCGCCAGCACATTCGGACTAGCGGCTTTCCAAGAGACCCAGTACTTC.

J is TRBJ1-4 and V is TRBV5-1; 10 bases line up with TRBD1. This CDR3 is built from 15 residues. With 4 bases clipped from V and 8 bases from J, the junction kept 8 bases outside the gene matches. Germline V lookup: CDR1 SGHRS, CDR2 YFSETQ. The CDR3 DNA reads TGCGCCAGCAGCGGAGGGACAGGGGAGGCAGAAAAACTGTTTTTT. Residues: CASSGGTGEAEKLFF.

This clone came up a few times. The rearrangement links TRBV5-1 to TRBJ1-3, with 9 bases lining up with TRBD1. Losses at the gene ends were 3 bases for V and 0 bases for J; bases not matched to a gene: 4. This CDR3 contains 16 residues. Germline values: CDR1 SGHRS, CDR2 YFSETQ. The CDR3 nucleotides are TGCGCCAGCAGCTACGGACAGGGGAACTCTGGAAACACCATATATTTT. Translating gives CASSYGQGNSGNTIYF.

The chain employs TRBV6-2 or TRBV6-3 and TRBJ2-7; 9 bases align to TRBD1. This CDR3 comprises 18 residues. CDR1 is MNHEY, CDR2 SVGEGT, per germline. J was trimmed by 0 bases and V by 2 bases; bases with no gene match: 11. The CDR3 DNA reads TGTGCCAGCAGTTACACCCCCCGACAGGGGGACCTCTCCTACGAGCAGTACTTC. Protein sequence: CASSYTPRQGDLSYEQYF.

The gene calls are TRBV28 and TRBJ2-4; D is undetermined. CDR1 MDHEN and CDR2 SYDVKM come from the germline V gene. The CDR3 is 13 amino acids. The V and J ends lost 6 bases and 5 bases respectively, with 11 bases between them. The CDR3 reads CASSKDQENIQYF. CDR3 coding DNA: TGTGCCAGCAGCAAGGATCAGGAAAACATTCAGTACTTC.